This entry describes one T cell receptor beta chain. Its target is unknown. Original processing methods: ImmunoSEQ only sent back junction sequences with no quality scores, so filtering was done differently. The repertoire was sequenced with immunoSEQ multiplex PCR; TCRdb's copy has only in-frame clones and lacks some. That table gives V, J and clone size, and the DNA gave D and trimming. The top ten clones hold less than 2% of a sample with fewer than 850,000 clones, about two thirds of them seen once. The source of the sample is a study of shared clonotypes between healthy human individuals. Points from the study as a whole: Among non-shared clonotypes, generation probabilities were lower than among those shared by all four donors. Between a few donors, naive CD4 clonotypes were shared at a level of about 5%.

Splitting the CD4+ cells yielded a CD45RA+ naive subset and a CD45RA-negative memory subset. After removal of 4 bases from V and 7 bases from J, the junction contained 6 bases not matched to a gene. CDR1 is MGHDK, CDR2 SYGVNS, per germline. The CDR3 consists of 14 residues. The source of this sequence is a woman in her thirties in good health. The chain carries TRBV25-1 and TRBJ1-5, with TRBD1 matching over 8 bases. Sample: memory CD4+ T cells sorted from blood. As for subset: CD45RA-negative fraction. The CDR3 region is CASSAGGGWQPQHF. The CDR3 DNA reads TGTGCCAGCAGTGCAGGGGGCGGGTGGCAGCCCCAGCATTTT.